This T cell receptor (beta chain) appears in the sequencing data of a study of cytomegalovirus exposure and HLA in healthy donors. The overall study: As an earlier analysis found, some 180 million T cells yielded approximately 110 million unique TCR beta sequences. Genetic ancestry analysis placed around 76% of the 398 donors that were genotyped in the Caucasian-associated cluster.

The study's findings and limits: The only immune exposure information that was available was CMV serostatus. Earlier results showed most TCR beta V segments being productive about 87% or about 30% of the time.

Germline CDR1 ENHRY, CDR2 SYGVKD. V was clipped by 3 bases and J by 4 bases, with 13 bases between them. The CDR3 is 15 residues long. The PCR employed 60 Vbeta primers together with 13 Jbeta primers. The protocol was immunoSEQ multiplex PCR, while the TCRdb copy is restricted to in-frame clones and leaves out a portion. The sample shows some 190,000 clones, roughly 85% of them seen only once. Comment on this clone: Antigen unknown.

Sequenced material: PBMCs. The chain couples TRBV10-3 to TRBJ1-5, with a tentative D call TRBD1 (5 bases). The sequence came from a boy aged 2 to 10 in good health and CMV-seronegative. The CDR3 DNA reads TGTGCCATCAGTGATTTCCAGGGCCCTAATCAGCCCCAGCATTTT. The encoded protein is CAISDFQGPNQPQHF.